This T cell receptor beta chain appears in the sequencing data of a study of CD8 T cells in ankylosing spondylitis (dated by TCRdb to between 2016 and 2019). A note on the overall study: The study set out to find disease-linked TCR variants by profiling T cell receptor beta repertoires in ankylosing spondylitis patients and healthy donors. The full study cohort comprised some 27 ankylosing spondylitis patients and over 95 healthy donors. Samples of peripheral blood were taken, and for ankylosing spondylitis patients, synovial fluid was collected as well. Results and caveats for the whole study, not just this receptor: Blood from ankylosing spondylitis patients appeared to be characterized by a TCR beta motif made up of seven or eight highly homologous amino acid variants. Some TCR beta motif variants had previously been reported in synovial fluid and blood of reactive arthritis patients, which suggested common disease-initiation mechanisms. A CD8+ phenotype was shown by the disease-linked clones, which were found at relatively low frequencies in peripheral blood. According to the report, matched synovial fluid samples from ankylosing spondylitis patients were significantly enriched for the disease-linked clones.

These reads were obtained on an Illumina HiSeq 2500. Quantitative 5'-RACE with molecular barcodes was the method used to prepare the TCR beta libraries. The study's own analysis went as follows. A new computational method based on a probabilistic model of VDJ rearrangement was used to identify disease-linked TCR variants. Through fastp at Q25 and MiXCR, TCRdb rebuilt clones from the public reads, retaining in-frame beta chains. CDR3 protein sequences are deduplicated, and each keeps its most common genes and DNA. Here the V and J calls rest on TCRdb's processing, not on the authors' analysis. The sample table lists tens of thousands of distinct CDR3 sequences, more than 25% of them with a count of one. 50% to 60% of the sample comes from the top ten. This clonotype was detected many times. Its antigen is currently not known. Nothing much larger sits one base from this clone, and base qualities are not available.

The CDR3 measures 15 amino acids from cysteine to phenylalanine. The only DNA kept is the CDR3, 45 bases in frame from the first base. For CDR1 and CDR2, the germline V gene lists SGHRS and YFSETQ. Trimming at the junction amounts to 2 bases on V and 5 bases on J, and the germline ends lie 17 bases apart. This clonotype originated in a male donor with ankylosing spondylitis or in good health (not recorded which). Sample: blood, either unsorted or a sorted T cell fraction (not recorded which). The rearranged chain carries TRBV5-1 and TRBJ2-7; the D gene is perhaps TRBD2, on 6 matching bases. The DNA sequence is as follows: TGCGCCAGCAGCTTTGTGGCCGGGAGAGGCAACGAGCAGTACTTC. This codes for CASSFVAGRGNEQYF.